The clone carrying this TCR beta chain has a handful of counts. V lost 5 bases and J lost 1; bases outside the gene matches: 8. The germline CDR1 and CDR2 sequences are MNHEY and SMNVEV (reference sequence). This CDR3 spans 15 amino acids. The data were produced by immunoSEQ multiplex PCR, yet TCRdb's version contains in-frame clones alone and is incomplete. The profile shows approximately 2.5 million clones, approximately 93% of them singletons. This sample stems from a study of shared clonotypes between healthy human individuals. This sequence originates from a man between 18 and 29 years old in good health. Some clones in this sample may be carry-over from other donors' samples. The genes are TRBV27 and TRBJ2-7; 7 bases map to TRBD1. Material: naive CD4+ T cells from PBMCs. Subset given: CD45RA+ positively selected. The CDR3 DNA reads TGTGCCAGCAGTCCGGTGGGACAGCCGTCCTACGAGCAGTACTTC. Its translation is CASSPVGQPSYEQYF.